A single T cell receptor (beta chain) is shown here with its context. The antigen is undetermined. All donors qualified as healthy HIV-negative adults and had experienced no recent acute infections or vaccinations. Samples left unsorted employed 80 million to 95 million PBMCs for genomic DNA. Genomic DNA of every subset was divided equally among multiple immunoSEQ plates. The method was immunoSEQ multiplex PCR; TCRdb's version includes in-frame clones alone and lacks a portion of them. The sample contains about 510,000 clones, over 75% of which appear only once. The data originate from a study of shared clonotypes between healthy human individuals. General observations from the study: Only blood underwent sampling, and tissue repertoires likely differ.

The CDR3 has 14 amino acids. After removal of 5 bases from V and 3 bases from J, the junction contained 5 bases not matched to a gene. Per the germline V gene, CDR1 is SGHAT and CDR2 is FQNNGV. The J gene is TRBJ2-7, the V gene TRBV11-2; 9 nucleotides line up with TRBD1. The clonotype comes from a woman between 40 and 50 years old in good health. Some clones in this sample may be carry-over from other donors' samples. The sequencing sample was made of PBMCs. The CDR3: CASSPGTGLYEQYF. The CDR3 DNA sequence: TGTGCCAGCAGCCCCGGGACAGGGCTCTACGAGCAGTACTTC.